The 16 T cell receptor beta chains in this list originate from one sample, sequenced in a study of T cell responses to AZD1222 COVID-19 vaccine. Only in-frame clones appear in the TCRdb table, and some are missing; sequencing was by immunoSEQ multiplex PCR. The sample lists about 150,000 clones, approximately 88% seen once, with around 5% in the top ten. Sequenced here: peripheral blood, sampled 28 days after the second dose of the MenACWY control vaccine. These receptors all stem from an adult who received the MenACWY meningococcal vaccine as a control.

The gene calls are TRBV7-3 and TRBJ2-2, with D perhaps TRBD2 (5 bases). The CDR3 length is 14 residues. Trimming removed 0 bases at V and 5 bases at J, with 7 bases between. Germline CDR1 and CDR2: SGHTA and FQGTGA. CDR3 amino acids: CASSLTSGTGELFF. The CDR3 DNA reads TGTGCCAGCAGCTTAACCTCGGGGACCGGGGAGCTGTTTTTT.

V usage is TRBV27 and J usage is TRBJ2-7, with D perhaps matching TRBD1 (5 bases). This CDR3 is 14 amino acids long. V was shortened by 6 bases and J by 7 bases, with 19 bases between the two germline ends. Germline assignment: CDR1 MNHEY and CDR2 SMNVEV (reference sequence). The CDR3 is CASSARDLFWEQYF. CDR3 sequence (DNA): TGTGCCAGCAGCGCCAGGGATTTATTTTGGGAGCAGTACTTC.

The J gene is TRBJ1-5, the V gene TRBV4-3; D remains ambiguous. Germline assignment: CDR1 LGHNA and CDR2 YSLEER. Trimming took off 0 bases at V and 3 bases at J, with 6 bases between the two ends. The CDR3 is 14 residues long. The CDR3 nucleotides read TGCGCCAGCAGCCAAGAGAGGGTCAATCAGCCCCAGCATTTT. It yields the protein CASSQERVNQPQHF.

V gene TRBV9 combines with J gene TRBJ1-3, with D perhaps matching TRBD1 (6 bases). Germline V gene data show CDR1 as SGDLS and CDR2 as YYNGEE. The CDR3 has 16 amino acids. Trimming pared 4 bases from V and 0 bases from J, leaving 14 bases between. The CDR3 here is CASSISGHLSGNTIYF. The CDR3 nucleotides are TGTGCCAGCAGCATTTCGGGACACCTCTCTGGAAACACCATATATTTT.

The V and J genes are TRBV18 and TRBJ1-4, with TRBD1 matching 7 bases. Losses at the gene ends were 2 bases for V and 0 bases for J; bases not matched to a gene: 6. The CDR3 consists of 17 residues. The germline V gene has CDR1 KGHSH and CDR2 LQKENI. CDR3 protein: CASSPRTGSATNEKLFF. The CDR3, as DNA: TGTGCCAGCTCACCAAGGACAGGCTCTGCAACTAATGAAAAACTGTTTTTT.

The V call is TRBV7-3, the J call TRBJ2-5; D is unresolved. The CDR3 extends over 15 amino acids. Trimming removed 3 bases at V and 5 bases at J, with 16 bases between. The germline gives CDR1 SGHTA, CDR2 FQGTGA. As DNA, the CDR3 is TGTGCCAGCAGCTTGTCCAGGTCCCCCGGGGAGACCCAGTACTTC. Amino acid sequence: CASSLSRSPGETQYF.

The rearrangement joins TRBV9 to TRBJ2-1; D remains ambiguous. The CDR3 has 11 residues. Trimming pared 7 bases from V and 6 bases from J, leaving 8 bases between. Germline-derived CDR1 and CDR2 are SGDLS and YYNGEE. Here the CDR3 reads CASLYTNEQFF. In DNA form, the CDR3 reads TGTGCCAGCCTCTATACCAATGAGCAGTTCTTC.

The CDR3: CASSYRNTIYF. The CDR3 DNA reads TGTGCCAGCAGCTATAGGAACACCATATATTTT. This sequence joins TRBV9 and TRBJ1-3; no reliable D call. Trimming left V 4 bases short and J 7 bases short, with 6 bases between. The CDR3 runs to 11 residues. The germline V gene encodes CDR1 SGDLS and CDR2 YYNGEE.

The chain links TRBV19 to TRBJ2-7; maybe TRBD2 (7 bases). From germline, CDR1 is LNHDA and CDR2 SQIVND (reference sequence). This CDR3 is built from 15 residues. V lost 7 bases and J 2 bases, leaving 18 bases between the germline ends. Here the CDR3 reads CASMGAASGTYEQYF. DNA of the CDR3: TGTGCCAGTATGGGGGCGGCTAGCGGAACCTACGAGCAGTACTTC.

V and J are TRBV5-1 and TRBJ1-2; 7 bases line up with TRBD1. J lost 4 bases, V lost 2 bases, and 8 bases had no gene match. Germline V lookup: CDR1 SGHRS, CDR2 YFSETQ. This CDR3 is 15 amino acids long. CDR3 coding DNA: TGCGCCAGCAGCTTTGGACAGGTGGGATTCTATGGCTACACCTTC. It translates to CASSFGQVGFYGYTF.

This clone was detected once. The J gene is TRBJ1-1, the V gene TRBV11-3, with D unclear. The CDR3 runs 15 residues. Per the germline V gene, CDR1 is SGHNT and CDR2 is YENEEA. V was trimmed by 5 bases and J by 3 bases, leaving 16 bases between them. Written as DNA, the CDR3 is TGTGCCAGCAGCCGTCAGGCGGTAGGGTACACTGAAGCTTTCTTT. It translates to CASSRQAVGYTEAFF.

V is TRBV7-2 and J is TRBJ2-3; D assignment may be TRBD1 or TRBD2 (6 bases each). V was clipped by 1 base and J by 2 bases, with 13 bases between them. Germline lookup yields CDR1 SGHTA and CDR2 FQGNSA. This CDR3 has 16 residues. The CDR3 bases are TGTGCCAGCAGCTTAGGGGGGGCGCGATTCACAGATACGCAGTATTTT. This translates into CASSLGGARFTDTQYF.

The V and J genes are TRBV11-3 and TRBJ1-2, with D possibly TRBD1 on 5 matching bases. This CDR3 contains 13 residues. V lost 5 bases to trimming and J lost 3 bases, with 10 bases between them. The V gene's germline CDR1 is SGHNT and CDR2 YENEEA. This CDR3 reads CASSPGGDYGYTF. The CDR3 DNA reads TGTGCCAGCAGCCCTGGGGGGGACTATGGCTACACCTTC.

The V gene is TRBV5-1, the J gene TRBJ2-1; 13 bases fit TRBD2. J was trimmed by 9 bases and V by 4 bases; bases with no gene match: 7. This CDR3 has 15 residues. CDR1 SGHRS and CDR2 YFSETQ come from the germline V gene. CDR3 DNA: TGCGCCAGCAGCGGAACTAGCGGGGGGGCTGGTGAGCAGTTCTTC. Translated, it gives CASSGTSGGAGEQFF.

The V gene is TRBV5-5, the J gene TRBJ2-1, with 7 positions matching TRBD2. Germline values: CDR1 SGHKS, CDR2 YYEKEE (reference sequence). After removal of 1 base from V and 8 bases from J, the junction contained 9 bases not matched to a gene. The CDR3 spans 15 residues. The CDR3 protein is CASSLSAGVADEQFF. In DNA form, the CDR3 reads TGTGCCAGCAGCTTGTCGGCGGGAGTCGCTGATGAGCAGTTCTTC.

The chain recombines TRBV19 with TRBJ1-5; D is unresolved. The germline V and J ends were trimmed by 6 bases and 1 base, with 10 bases remaining between them. The CDR3 spans 14 residues. CDR1 is LNHDA, CDR2 SQIVND, per germline (reference sequence). The DNA for the CDR3 is TGTGCCAGTAGCTTTCCGGGGAGCAATCAGCCCCAGCATTTT. This gives the protein CASSFPGSNQPQHF.